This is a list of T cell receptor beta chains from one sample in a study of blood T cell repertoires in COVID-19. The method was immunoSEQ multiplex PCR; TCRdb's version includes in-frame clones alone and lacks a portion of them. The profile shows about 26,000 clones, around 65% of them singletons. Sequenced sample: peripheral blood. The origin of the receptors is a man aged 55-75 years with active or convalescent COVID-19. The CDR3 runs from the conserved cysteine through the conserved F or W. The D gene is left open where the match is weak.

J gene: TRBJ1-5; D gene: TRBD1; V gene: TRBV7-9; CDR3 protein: CASSSLQGAGDQPQHF
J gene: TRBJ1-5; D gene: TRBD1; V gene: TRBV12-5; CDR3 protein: CASGLGQGGNQPQHF
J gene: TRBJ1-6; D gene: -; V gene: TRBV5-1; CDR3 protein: CASRDIRGGESPLHF
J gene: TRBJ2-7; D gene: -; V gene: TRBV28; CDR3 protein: CASSIPGGHEQYF
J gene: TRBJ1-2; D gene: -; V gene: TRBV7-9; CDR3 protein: CASSLAVLGDYGYTF
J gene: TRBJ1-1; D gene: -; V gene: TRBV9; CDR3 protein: CASSVSRNTEAFF
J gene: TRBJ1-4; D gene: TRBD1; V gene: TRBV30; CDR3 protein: CAWSKQGRWDEKLFF
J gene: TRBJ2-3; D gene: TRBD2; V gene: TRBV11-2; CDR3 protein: CASSPGLASDTQYF
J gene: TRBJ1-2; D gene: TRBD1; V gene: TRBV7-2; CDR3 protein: CASSSNRGGYTF
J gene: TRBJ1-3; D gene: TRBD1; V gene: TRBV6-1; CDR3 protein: CASSDLLQGSWGNTIYF
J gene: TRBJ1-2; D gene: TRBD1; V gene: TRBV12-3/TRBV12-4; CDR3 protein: CASSWDRNYGYTF
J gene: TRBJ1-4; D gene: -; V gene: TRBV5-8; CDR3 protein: CASSAGVSNEKLFF
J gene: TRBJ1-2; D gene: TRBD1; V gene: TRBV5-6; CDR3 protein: CASSLGQGVYGYTF
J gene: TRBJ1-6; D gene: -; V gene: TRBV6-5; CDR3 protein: CASSYSQGWASPLHF
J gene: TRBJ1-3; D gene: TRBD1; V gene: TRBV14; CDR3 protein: CASSQAGGISGNTIYF
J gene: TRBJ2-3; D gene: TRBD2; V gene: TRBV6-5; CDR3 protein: CASSLAGAFTDTQYF
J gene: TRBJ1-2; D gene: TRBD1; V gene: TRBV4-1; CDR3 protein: CASSHLQRTGTQSYYGYTF
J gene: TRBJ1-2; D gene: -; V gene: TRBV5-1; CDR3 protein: CASSSDNSWGYTF
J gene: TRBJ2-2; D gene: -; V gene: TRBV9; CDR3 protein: CASSVGALPTGELFF
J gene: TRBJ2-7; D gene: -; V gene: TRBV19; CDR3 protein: CASSRGGQDSYEQYF
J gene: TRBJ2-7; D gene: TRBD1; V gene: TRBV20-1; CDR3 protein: CSASTGTGGSYEQYF
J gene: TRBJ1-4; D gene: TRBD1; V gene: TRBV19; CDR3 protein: CASSIGGTVATNEKLFF
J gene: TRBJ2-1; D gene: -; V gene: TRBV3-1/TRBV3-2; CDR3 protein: CASSEGPQNYNEQFF
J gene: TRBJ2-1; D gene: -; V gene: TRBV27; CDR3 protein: CASSLTIVTGSHNEQFF
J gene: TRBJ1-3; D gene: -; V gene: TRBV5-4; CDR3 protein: CASSLEFGAGNTIYF
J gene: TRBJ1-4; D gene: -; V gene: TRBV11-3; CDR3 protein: CASSLDRRGDKLFF
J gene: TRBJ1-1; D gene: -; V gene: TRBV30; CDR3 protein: CAWTRQLETEAFF
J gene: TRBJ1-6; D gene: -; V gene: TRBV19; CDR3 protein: CASQPGLNNSPLHF
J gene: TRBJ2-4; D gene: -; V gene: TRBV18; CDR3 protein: CASSPVVGDIQYF
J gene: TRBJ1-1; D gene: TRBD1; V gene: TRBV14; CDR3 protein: CASSQGVTGGFSEAFF
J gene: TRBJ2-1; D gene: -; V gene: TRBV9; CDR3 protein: CASSVPGGSYNEQFF
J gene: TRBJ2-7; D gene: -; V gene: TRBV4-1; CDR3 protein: CASSQLGDRTYEQYF
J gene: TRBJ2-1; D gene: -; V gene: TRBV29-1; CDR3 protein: CSVVGHNEQFF
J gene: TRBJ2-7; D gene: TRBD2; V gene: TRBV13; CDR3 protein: CASSFPGLAGDEQYF
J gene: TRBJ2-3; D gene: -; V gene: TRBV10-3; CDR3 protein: CAIQITDTQYF
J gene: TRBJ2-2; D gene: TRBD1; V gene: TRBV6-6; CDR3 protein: CASSLGQGYTGELFF
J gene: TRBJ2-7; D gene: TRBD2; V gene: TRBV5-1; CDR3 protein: CASSRSGGSSSYEQYF
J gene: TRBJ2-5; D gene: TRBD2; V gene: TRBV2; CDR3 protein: CASTASGGSGEETQYF
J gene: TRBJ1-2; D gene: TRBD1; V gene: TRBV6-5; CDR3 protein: CASLFSQGDGYTF
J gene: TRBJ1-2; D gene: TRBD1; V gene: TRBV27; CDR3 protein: CASSARTGPGYGYTF
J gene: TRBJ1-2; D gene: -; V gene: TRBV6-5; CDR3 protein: CASSYSVSSGGYTF
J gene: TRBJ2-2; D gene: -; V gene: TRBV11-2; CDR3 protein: CASSYPAGPNTGELFF